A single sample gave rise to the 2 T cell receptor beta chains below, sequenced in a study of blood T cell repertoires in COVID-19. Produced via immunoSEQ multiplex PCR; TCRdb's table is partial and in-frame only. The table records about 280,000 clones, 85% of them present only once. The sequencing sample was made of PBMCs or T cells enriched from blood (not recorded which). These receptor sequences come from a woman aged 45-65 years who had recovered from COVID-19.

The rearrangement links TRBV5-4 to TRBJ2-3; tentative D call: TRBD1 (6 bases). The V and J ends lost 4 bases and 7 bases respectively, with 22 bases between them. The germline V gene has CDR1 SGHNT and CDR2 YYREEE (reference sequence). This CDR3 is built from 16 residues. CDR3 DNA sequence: TGTGCCAGCAGCACGCAGACAGGATTAAACTTCCATACGCAGTATTTT. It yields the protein CASSTQTGLNFHTQYF. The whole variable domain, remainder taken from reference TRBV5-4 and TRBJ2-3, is ETGVTQSPTHLIKTRGQQVTLRCSSQSGHNTVSWYQQALGQGPQFIFQYYREEENGRGNFPPRFSGLQFPNYSSELNVNALELDDSALYLCASSTQTGLNFHTQYFGPGTRLTVL.

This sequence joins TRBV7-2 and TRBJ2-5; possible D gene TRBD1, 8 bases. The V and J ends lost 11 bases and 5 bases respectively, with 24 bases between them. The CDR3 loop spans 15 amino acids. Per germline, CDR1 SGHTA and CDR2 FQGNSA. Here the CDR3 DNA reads TGTGCCGCGGGGGACGGACAGGGACGGTGGGAGACCCAGTACTTC. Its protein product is CAAGDGQGRWETQYF.